Listed here are 27 T cell receptor beta chains from one sample, sequenced in a study of T cell repertoires in cytomegalovirus infection. TCRdb redid the calling of the reads with MiXCR, one entry per CDR3 protein. The sample includes about 190,000 distinct CDR3 sequences, roughly 9% of them seen just once. Sequencing used PBMCs. The receptors were sampled from a human donor in good health (CMV status not recorded). Some clones in this sample may be carry-over from other donors' samples.

The table lists this clonotype with a few counts. The V call is TRBV20-1, the J call TRBJ1-1; no firm D call. Deletions cut 0 bases from V and 1 base from J, with 9 bases between. The germline CDR1 and CDR2 sequences are DFQATT and SNEGSKA (reference sequence). The CDR3 contains 14 residues. Here the CDR3 DNA reads TGCAGTGCTAGAGAATCCTTTAAGAACACTGAAGCTTTCTTT. Protein product: CSARESFKNTEAFF.

This clonotype has at least ten counts. This chain connects TRBV28 to TRBJ2-1; D is unresolved. The CDR3 has 16 residues. CDR1 and CDR2 (germline): MDHEN, SYDVKM. V lost 5 bases to trimming and J lost 2 bases, with 16 bases between them. DNA for the CDR3: TGTGCCAGCAGTCCCCACGCGACGGCGCCCTACAATGAGCAGTTCTTC. Translating it yields CASSPHATAPYNEQFF.

The table lists this clonotype with many counts. The chain joins TRBV12-3 or TRBV12-4 to TRBJ2-5; tentatively, D is TRBD2 (5 bases). The CDR3 is made up of 13 amino acids. V shed 1 base and J shed 10 bases, with 13 bases lying between them. CDR3 residues: CASSLVGFGDQYF. The CDR3 coding sequence is TGTGCCAGCAGTTTAGTAGGGTTCGGGGACCAGTACTTC.

This clonotype was detected ten times or more. The chain employs TRBV27 and TRBJ2-7; 8 nucleotides line up with TRBD1. V gave up 5 bases and J gave up 1 base; unmatched junction bases: 19. The CDR3 is made up of 19 amino acids. CDR1 MNHEY and CDR2 SMNVEV come from the germline V gene (reference sequence). The CDR3 sequence is CASSPTITRTGINSYEQYF. CDR3 nucleotides: TGTGCCAGCAGTCCTACTATTACCCGGACAGGGATAAATTCCTACGAGCAGTACTTC.

Ten or more counts support this clonotype. V gene TRBV7-9 combines with J gene TRBJ1-2; 9 nucleotides agree with TRBD1. This CDR3 comprises 16 residues. Losses at the gene ends were 5 bases for V and 5 bases for J; bases not matched to a gene: 12. Germline V gene lookup returns CDR1 SEHNR and CDR2 FQNEAQ (reference sequence). The CDR3 spells CASSRHSDRGIYGYTF. The CDR3 nucleotides read TGTGCCAGCAGCCGACATTCAGACAGGGGGATATATGGCTACACCTTC.

The rearrangement uses TRBV14 and TRBJ2-5; D may be TRBD1 (5 bases). The germline V gene encodes CDR1 SGHDN and CDR2 FVKESK. Between the trimmed V and J ends, which lost 8 bases and 4 bases, there was a span of 14 bases. The CDR3 covers 13 residues. The CDR3 region is CASGRQSPETQYF. The CDR3 DNA follows: TGTGCCAGCGGCCGACAGTCTCCAGAGACCCAGTACTTC.

In DNA form, the CDR3 reads TGCAGCGTTGCTGACGTGCCGCTTGCGGATGAGCAGTTCTTC. This codes for CSVADVPLADEQFF. The genes are TRBV29-1 and TRBJ2-1; no firm D call. Germline V gene data show CDR1 as SQVTM and CDR2 as ANQGSEA. This CDR3 has 14 residues. The V end was cut by 4 bases, the J end by 8 bases, with 18 bases between.

The rearrangement uses TRBV20-1 and TRBJ2-4; D is uncertain. CDR3 length equals 10 residues. The germline V gene has CDR1 DFQATT and CDR2 SNEGSKA (reference sequence). Trimming took off 4 bases at V and 2 bases at J, with 0 bases between the two ends. CDR3 in DNA: TGCAGTGCTACCAAAAACATTCAGTACTTC. It encodes CSATKNIQYF.

This clonotype was found many times. This sequence joins TRBV7-2 and TRBJ2-3, with no clear D. This CDR3 contains 15 residues. V was pared by 1 base and J by 0 bases, with 8 bases between. Germline V gene sequence: CDR1 SGHTA, CDR2 FQGNSA. The CDR3 sequence is CASSLDRSSTDTQYF. The CDR3 nucleotides are TGTGCCAGCAGCTTAGACCGCAGCAGCACAGATACGCAGTATTTT.

In its sample, this clonotype was seen a few times. The V gene is TRBV29-1, the J gene TRBJ1-2; unclear D gene. Germline CDR1 is SQVTM and CDR2 is ANQGSEA. V was shortened by 4 bases and J by 1 base, with 19 bases between the two germline ends. The CDR3 has 16 residues. The CDR3 reads CSVGGIGFNLNYGYTF. CDR3 in DNA: TGCAGCGTTGGTGGGATAGGTTTTAACCTTAACTATGGCTACACCTTC.

The chain uses TRBV12-3 or TRBV12-4 and TRBJ2-1; D call uncertain. V dropped 4 bases and J dropped 3 bases, with 13 bases sitting between them. This CDR3 is 15 amino acids long. The CDR3 loop reads CASSSDGTNYNEQFF. As DNA, the CDR3 is TGTGCCAGCAGTTCCGACGGAACAAACTACAATGAGCAGTTCTTC.

There are a few counts of this clonotype. The chain joins TRBV19 to TRBJ1-5; no clear D. V lost 6 bases to trimming and J lost 3 bases, with 12 bases between them. This CDR3 is 14 amino acids long. The germline V gene has CDR1 LNHDA and CDR2 SQIVND (reference sequence). The CDR3 DNA sequence: TGTGCCAGTAGAGGCCAGCAGTACAATCAGCCCCAGCATTTT. This encodes CASRGQQYNQPQHF. Drawing the rest from reference TRBV19 and TRBJ1-5, the complete variable domain is DGGITQSPKYLFRKEGQNVTLSCEQNLNHDAMYWYRQDPGQGLRLIYYSQIVNDFQKGDIAEGYSVSREKKESFPLTVTSAQKNPTAFYLCASRGQQYNQPQHFGDGTRLSIL.

This clonotype came up many times. The chain is built from TRBV2 and TRBJ1-2; D might be TRBD1 (6 bases). The CDR3 runs to 13 residues. CDR1 is SNHLY, CDR2 FYNNEI, per germline. V was clipped by 11 bases and J by 2 bases, with 15 bases between them. CDR3 protein: CARRTERNYGYTF. The CDR3 DNA reads TGTGCCCGAAGGACAGAAAGAAACTATGGCTACACCTTC.

A few counts support this clonotype. V and J are TRBV27 and TRBJ1-1, with D perhaps TRBD1 (5 bases). The length of the CDR3 is 15 residues. Trimming removed 2 bases from V and 0 bases from J, with 10 bases in between. In germline, CDR1 is MNHEY, CDR2 SMNVEV (reference sequence). CDR3 DNA: TGTGCCAGCAGTTTAGGGGGAGCTATGAACACTGAAGCTTTCTTT. It encodes CASSLGGAMNTEAFF.

This clonotype was detected many times. This rearrangement joins TRBV6-2 or TRBV6-3 to TRBJ1-1, with D maybe TRBD1 (6 bases). From germline, CDR1 is MNHEY and CDR2 SVGEGT. V was trimmed by 5 bases and J by 5 bases, leaving 18 bases between them. The length of the CDR3 is 15 residues. This CDR3 is CASSGNRALGTEAFF. Written as DNA, the CDR3 is TGTGCCAGCAGTGGAAACAGGGCTCTGGGGACTGAAGCTTTCTTT.

There are many counts of this clonotype. The V gene is TRBV28, the J gene TRBJ1-6, with D possibly TRBD1 on 6 matching bases. V was shortened by 5 bases and J by 6 bases, with 26 bases between the two germline ends. The CDR3 runs to 19 residues. The V gene's germline CDR1 is MDHEN and CDR2 SYDVKM. CDR3 in DNA: TGTGCCAGCAGTCTAACAAAAACTCCTGTGGACAGAGTTAATTCACCCCTCCACTTT. Protein: CASSLTKTPVDRVNSPLHF.

The CDR3 spells CASSFRDGREAFF. The CDR3 DNA sequence: TGTGCCAGCAGTTTCCGGGACGGCAGGGAAGCTTTCTTT. The V gene is TRBV27, the J gene TRBJ1-1; possible D gene TRBD1, 5 bases. The CDR3 is 13 residues long. V was pared by 3 bases and J by 8 bases, with 13 bases between. CDR1 and CDR2 from the germline V gene are MNHEY and SMNVEV (reference sequence).

Many counts were recorded for this clonotype. The rearrangement links TRBV7-2 to TRBJ2-1; no clear D. With 1 base removed from V and 6 bases from J, the gap between germline ends came to 7 bases. The germline V gene has CDR1 SGHTA and CDR2 FQGNSA. The CDR3 has 13 residues. The CDR3 region is CASSLDYLNEQFF. In DNA form, the CDR3 reads TGTGCCAGCAGCTTAGACTACCTCAATGAGCAGTTCTTC. The full variable domain, its missing parts supplied by reference TRBV7-2 and TRBJ2-1, is GAGVSQSPSNKVTEKGKDVELRCDPISGHTALYWYRQSLGQGLEFLIYFQGNSAPDKSGLPSDRFSAERTGGSVSTLTIQRTQQEDSAVYLCASSLDYLNEQFFGPGTRLTVL.

This clonotype was counted between two and nine times. The chain is built from TRBV20-1 and TRBJ2-7, with no clear D. V was pared by 6 bases and J by 0 bases, with 15 bases between. CDR1 DFQATT and CDR2 SNEGSKA come from the germline V gene (reference sequence). The CDR3 totals 14 residues. As DNA, the CDR3 is TGCAGTGCGAGGATCCTCCTAACCTCCTACGAGCAGTACTTC. This translates into CSARILLTSYEQYF.

This clonotype was observed at least ten times. CDR3 coding DNA: TGTGCCAGCAGCTTAGTTGTAGCCCGAGATACGCAGTATTTT. Its translation is CASSLVVARDTQYF. This chain joins TRBV7-2 and TRBJ2-3; D uncertain. Germline CDR1 SGHTA, CDR2 FQGNSA. Trimming pared 1 base from V and 5 bases from J, leaving 10 bases between. The CDR3 runs to 14 residues.

At least ten counts were recorded for this clonotype. This chain uses TRBV7-2 with TRBJ2-7; tentatively, D is TRBD1 or TRBD2 (5 bases each). With 10 bases removed from V and 7 bases from J, the gap between germline ends came to 20 bases. The CDR3 spans 13 residues. The germline gives CDR1 SGHTA, CDR2 FQGNSA. CDR3 bases: TGTGCCATCGGGACCGCCCTCGGCCGGGAGCAGTACTTC. Amino acid sequence: CAIGTALGREQYF.

In this sample, this clonotype turned up many times. V is TRBV7-2 and J is TRBJ2-5; 9 nucleotides align to TRBD2. The ends lost 4 bases at V and 0 bases at J; junction bases unmatched: 3. The CDR3 loop spans 15 amino acids. Germline CDR1 reads SGHTA; CDR2 reads FQGNSA. The DNA for the CDR3 is TGTGCCAGCAGCTCTAGCGGGATGTACCAAGAGACCCAGTACTTC. This gives the protein CASSSSGMYQETQYF.

This clonotype came up a few times. This chain links TRBV20-1 with TRBJ2-5; weak D call: TRBD1 (5 bases). Between the trimmed V and J ends, which lost 6 bases and 2 bases, there was a span of 13 bases. CDR1 DFQATT and CDR2 SNEGSKA come from the germline V gene (reference sequence). CDR3 length equals 13 residues. CDR3 sequence: CSAKRQNQETQYF. The CDR3 DNA sequence: TGCAGTGCCAAAAGACAGAATCAAGAGACCCAGTACTTC.

About this clonotype: This may arise from a read error, as a much more abundant clone is one base away. V is TRBV4-3 and J is TRBJ1-5, with D possibly matching TRBD1 (6 bases). From germline, CDR1 is LGHNA and CDR2 YSLEER. V dropped 0 bases and J dropped 2 bases, with 11 bases sitting between them. CDR3 length equals 16 residues. Here the CDR3 DNA reads TGCGCCAGCAGCCAAGACGTGCGGGGGCGCAATCAGCCCCAGCATTTT. Translated: CASSQDVRGRNQPQHF.

The sample holds many counts of this clonotype. DNA for the CDR3: TGTGCCAGCAGCGAAGGGACAGGAATGAGGTCCTACAATGAGCAGTTCTTC. Residues: CASSEGTGMRSYNEQFF. V usage is TRBV11-2 and J usage is TRBJ2-1, with TRBD1 matching over 8 bases. The germline V gene encodes CDR1 SGHAT and CDR2 FQNNGV. The length of the CDR3 is 17 residues. The ends lost 5 bases at V and 1 base at J; junction bases unmatched: 10.

There are many counts of this clonotype. CDR3 coding DNA: TGTGCCAGCAGCTTAACAGGGGGGACGGAGCCCCAGCATTTT. It encodes CASSLTGGTEPQHF. The chain combines TRBV7-8 with TRBJ1-5; 8 nucleotides align to TRBD1. J gave up 8 bases and V 2 bases, and 5 bases lay outside the gene matches. The CDR3 covers 14 residues. Germline CDR1 SGHVS, CDR2 FQNEAQ.

This clonotype was recorded at least ten times. The chain employs TRBV7-2 and TRBJ1-2; 10 nucleotides match TRBD1. This CDR3 is built from 15 residues. Looked up from germline, CDR1 is SGHTA and CDR2 is FQGNSA. Germline trimming cut 2 bases from V and 8 bases from J; bases unmatched to any gene: 8. The CDR3 loop reads CASSLRRQGANGYTF. CDR3 coding DNA: TGTGCCAGCAGCTTAAGGCGACAGGGGGCGAACGGCTACACCTTC.